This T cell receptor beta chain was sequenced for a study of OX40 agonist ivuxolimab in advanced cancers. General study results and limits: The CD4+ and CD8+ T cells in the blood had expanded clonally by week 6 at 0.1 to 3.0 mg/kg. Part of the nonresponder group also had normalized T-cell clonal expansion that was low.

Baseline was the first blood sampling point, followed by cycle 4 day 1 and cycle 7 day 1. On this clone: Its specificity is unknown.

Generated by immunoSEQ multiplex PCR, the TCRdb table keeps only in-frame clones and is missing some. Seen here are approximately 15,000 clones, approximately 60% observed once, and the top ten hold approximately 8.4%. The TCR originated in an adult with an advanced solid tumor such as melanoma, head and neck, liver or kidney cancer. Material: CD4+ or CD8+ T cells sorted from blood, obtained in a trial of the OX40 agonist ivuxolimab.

The chain's CDR3 is CSAIGGQGSYNEQFF. The CDR3 region has the DNA TGCAGCGCAATTGGGGGACAAGGAAGCTACAATGAGCAGTTCTTC. The chain couples TRBV29-1 to TRBJ2-1; D might be TRBD1 (6 bases). Trimming stripped 7 bases from V and 3 bases from J, with 19 bases between. CDR1 SQVTM and CDR2 ANQGSEA come from the germline V gene. The CDR3 has 15 amino acids.